This entry is about one T cell receptor (beta chain). Its specificity is not known. Per germline, CDR1 MNHNS and CDR2 SASEGT. The CDR3 loop spans 11 amino acids. Trimming pared 5 bases from V and 4 bases from J, leaving 6 bases between. This sample is drawn from a study of Ad26.COV2.S vaccination and SARS-CoV-2 variants. Measured with immunoSEQ multiplex PCR; TCRdb has only the in-frame clones, and not every one. The sample consists of 440,000 or so clones, 90% of them appearing once. Treatment reported: some 19 received Ad26.COV2.S at low or high dose, single or two shots; roughly 5 received placebo; per-sample allocation not given. Sampling happened 63 days after the first vaccine or placebo injection. General study results and limits: There was a possibility that the TCR breadth and depth analyses underestimated total T cell responses.

This clonotype was obtained from a person between 18 and 65 years old who received the Ad26.COV2.S COVID-19 vaccine or a placebo. The source material was peripheral blood, sampled in a trial of Ad26.COV2.S vaccine versus placebo. The chain joins TRBV6-1 to TRBJ2-7; no clear D. The CDR3 DNA sequence: TGTGCCAGCAGTTATAATTACGAGCAGTACTTC. This encodes CASSYNYEQYF.